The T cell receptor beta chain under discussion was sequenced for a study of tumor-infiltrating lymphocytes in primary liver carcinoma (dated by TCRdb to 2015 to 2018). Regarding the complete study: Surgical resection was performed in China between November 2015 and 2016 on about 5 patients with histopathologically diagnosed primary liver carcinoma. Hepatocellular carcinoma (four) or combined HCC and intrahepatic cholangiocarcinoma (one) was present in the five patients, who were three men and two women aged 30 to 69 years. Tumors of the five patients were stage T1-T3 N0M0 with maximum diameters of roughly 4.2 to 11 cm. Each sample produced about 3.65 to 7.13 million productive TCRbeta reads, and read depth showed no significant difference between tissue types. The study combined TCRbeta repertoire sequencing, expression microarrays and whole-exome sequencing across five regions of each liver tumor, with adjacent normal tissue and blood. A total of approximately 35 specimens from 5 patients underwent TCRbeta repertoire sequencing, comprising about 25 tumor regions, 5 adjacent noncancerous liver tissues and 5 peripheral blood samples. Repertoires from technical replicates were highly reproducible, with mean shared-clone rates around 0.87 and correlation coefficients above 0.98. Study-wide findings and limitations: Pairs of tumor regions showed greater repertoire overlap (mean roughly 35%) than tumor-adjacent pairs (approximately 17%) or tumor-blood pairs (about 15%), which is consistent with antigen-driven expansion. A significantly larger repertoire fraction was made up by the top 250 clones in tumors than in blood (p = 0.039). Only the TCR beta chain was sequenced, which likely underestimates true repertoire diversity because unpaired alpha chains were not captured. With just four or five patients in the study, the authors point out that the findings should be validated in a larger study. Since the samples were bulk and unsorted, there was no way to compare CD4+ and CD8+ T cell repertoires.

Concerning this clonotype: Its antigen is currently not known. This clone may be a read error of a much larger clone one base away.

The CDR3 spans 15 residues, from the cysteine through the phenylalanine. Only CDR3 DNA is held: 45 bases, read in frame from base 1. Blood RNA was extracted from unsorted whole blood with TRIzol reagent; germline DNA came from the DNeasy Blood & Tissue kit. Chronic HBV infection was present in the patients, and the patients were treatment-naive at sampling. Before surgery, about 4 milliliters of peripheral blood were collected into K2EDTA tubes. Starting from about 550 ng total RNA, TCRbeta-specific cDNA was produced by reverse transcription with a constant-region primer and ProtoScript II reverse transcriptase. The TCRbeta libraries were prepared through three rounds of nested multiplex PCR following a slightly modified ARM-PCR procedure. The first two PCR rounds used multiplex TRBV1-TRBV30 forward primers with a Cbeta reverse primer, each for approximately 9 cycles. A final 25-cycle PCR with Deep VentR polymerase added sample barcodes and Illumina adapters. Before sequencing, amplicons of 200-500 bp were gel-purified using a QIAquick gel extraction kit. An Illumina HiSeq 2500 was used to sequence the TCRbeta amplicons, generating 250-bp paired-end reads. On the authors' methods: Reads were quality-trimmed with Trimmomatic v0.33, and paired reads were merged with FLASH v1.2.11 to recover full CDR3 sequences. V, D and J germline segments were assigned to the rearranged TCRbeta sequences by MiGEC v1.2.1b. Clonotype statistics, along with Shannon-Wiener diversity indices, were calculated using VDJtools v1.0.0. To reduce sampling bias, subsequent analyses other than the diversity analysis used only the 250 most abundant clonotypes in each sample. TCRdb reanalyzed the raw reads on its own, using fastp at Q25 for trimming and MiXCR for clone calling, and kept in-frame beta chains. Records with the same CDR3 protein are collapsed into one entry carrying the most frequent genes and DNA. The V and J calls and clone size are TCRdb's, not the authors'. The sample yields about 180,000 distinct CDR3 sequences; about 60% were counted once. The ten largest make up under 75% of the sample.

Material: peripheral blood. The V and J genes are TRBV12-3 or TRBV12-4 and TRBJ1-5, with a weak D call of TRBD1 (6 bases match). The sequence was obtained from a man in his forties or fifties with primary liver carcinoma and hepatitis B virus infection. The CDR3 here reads CASSLGGQYNQPKHF. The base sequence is TGTGCCAGCAGTCTCGGAGGACAGTATAATCAGCCCAAGCATTTT.